This passage covers 2 T cell receptor beta chains from one sample sequenced in a study of blood T cell repertoires in COVID-19. The table came from immunoSEQ multiplex PCR; TCRdb's copy has only in-frame clones and leaves some out. The repertoire holds 200,000 to 300,000 clones, with about 87% as singletons. Material: peripheral blood. Receptors were obtained from a woman aged 70-85 years with active or convalescent COVID-19.

V and J are TRBV5-1 and TRBJ1-6; D unresolved. Germline CDR1 SGHRS, CDR2 YFSETQ. CDR3 length: 14 residues. Trimming took off 0 bases at V and 5 bases at J, with 6 bases between the two ends. CDR3 DNA sequence: TGCGCCAGCAGCTTGGAGAGCCATAATTCACCCCTCCACTTT. This sequence encodes CASSLESHNSPLHF.

V and J are TRBV2 and TRBJ1-5; D is ambiguous. Germline lookup yields CDR1 SNHLY and CDR2 FYNNEI. The CDR3 covers 15 residues. Trimming removed 10 bases at V and 2 bases at J, with 18 bases between. The CDR3: CAIMGRAGGNQPQHF. The CDR3 DNA sequence: TGTGCCATTATGGGTAGGGCCGGGGGCAATCAGCCCCAGCATTTT.